Below are 23 T cell receptor beta chains sequenced from a single sample in a study of blood T cell repertoires in COVID-19. Measured with immunoSEQ multiplex PCR; TCRdb has only the in-frame clones, and not every one. This repertoire shows approximately 170,000 clones, 89% found once; its top ten account for 0.7% to 0.9%. The specimen was PBMCs or T cells enriched from blood (not recorded which). The receptors come from a woman under 30 who had recovered from COVID-19.

The V call is TRBV9, the J call TRBJ2-2, with 7 bases identical to TRBD1. V lost 2 bases and J lost 1; bases outside the gene matches: 5. CDR1 is SGDLS, CDR2 YYNGEE, per germline. The CDR3 runs 16 residues. CDR3 in DNA: TGTGCCAGCAGCGTCGCCGGGACAGAGAACACCGGGGAGCTGTTTTTT. Translated, it gives CASSVAGTENTGELFF.

The chain joins TRBV28 to TRBJ1-2, with unresolved D. This CDR3 spans 14 amino acids. CDR1 and CDR2 (germline): MDHEN, SYDVKM. Trimming pared 3 bases from V and 5 bases from J, leaving 13 bases between. This chain's CDR3 is CASSLTGRSYGYTF. The CDR3 DNA sequence: TGTGCCAGCAGTTTGACGGGGAGGTCTTATGGCTACACCTTC.

The V and J genes are TRBV5-1 and TRBJ1-4; the match to TRBD1 covers 10 bases. The CDR3 is made up of 15 amino acids. CDR1 SGHRS and CDR2 YFSETQ come from the germline V gene. V trimming: 4 bases; J trimming: 5 bases; junction bases outside the gene matches: 5. CDR3 sequence reads: CASSTGQGKNEKLFF. CDR3 DNA sequence: TGCGCCAGCAGCACGGGACAGGGGAAGAATGAAAAACTGTTTTTT.

The chain is built from TRBV10-3 and TRBJ2-7; TRBD1 is a possible D gene (5 bases). This CDR3 spans 13 amino acids. CDR1 ENHRY and CDR2 SYGVKD come from the germline V gene. With 5 bases removed from V and 4 bases from J, the gap between germline ends came to 12 bases. The CDR3 region is CAISPGQGYEQYF. In nucleotides, the CDR3 is TGTGCCATCAGTCCCGGGCAGGGATACGAGCAGTACTTC.

V usage is TRBV10-1 and J usage is TRBJ2-7, with D possibly being TRBD2 (6 bases). The germline gives CDR1 WNHNN, CDR2 SYGVQD (reference sequence). The CDR3 has 14 residues. The germline V and J ends were trimmed by 4 bases and 4 bases, with 14 bases remaining between them. CDR3 amino acids: CASSGLGLTYEQYF. CDR3 sequence (DNA): TGCGCCAGCAGTGGATTAGGACTAACATACGAGCAGTACTTC.

The DNA for the CDR3 is TGCGCCAGCAGCGCCAGACTAGCGGGAGGCACAGATACGCAGTATTTT. It encodes CASSARLAGGTDTQYF. The chain couples TRBV4-3 to TRBJ2-3, with TRBD2 matching over 12 bases. Losses at the gene ends were 5 bases for V and 1 base for J; bases not matched to a gene: 4. The CDR3 covers 16 residues. The germline CDR1 and CDR2 sequences are LGHNA and YSLEER.

The table lists this clone with a count of one. This chain uses TRBV18 with TRBJ2-3, with TRBD2 matching 12 bases. Losses at the gene ends were 3 bases for V and 3 bases for J; bases not matched to a gene: 4. The CDR3 consists of 16 residues. Germline values: CDR1 KGHSH, CDR2 LQKENI. CDR3 coding DNA: TGTGCCAGCTCACCTCTAGCGGGAGGGCCGACAGATACGCAGTATTTT. The encoded protein is CASSPLAGGPTDTQYF.

This sequence joins TRBV6-4 and TRBJ2-2; 10 bases agree with TRBD2. J was trimmed by 5 bases and V by 4 bases; bases with no gene match: 1. The CDR3 loop spans 14 amino acids. CDR1 MRHNA and CDR2 SNTAGT come from the germline V gene. In DNA form, the CDR3 reads TGTGCCAGCAGTGGGACTAGCGGTACCGGGGAGCTGTTTTTT. Protein sequence: CASSGTSGTGELFF.

The genes are TRBV4-2 and TRBJ1-2, with D maybe TRBD1 (5 bases). The CDR3 runs 17 residues. The germline gives CDR1 LGHNA, CDR2 YNFKEQ. V dropped 0 bases and J dropped 5 bases, with 19 bases sitting between them. Here the CDR3 reads CASSQDRWGGDQYGYTF. The CDR3 nucleotides are TGTGCCAGCAGCCAAGATCGGTGGGGCGGTGACCAATATGGCTACACCTTC.

V gene TRBV12-5 combines with J gene TRBJ2-7; TRBD1 matches at 9 bases. Looked up from germline, CDR1 is LGHNT and CDR2 is FRNRAP. This CDR3 has 17 amino acids. Losses at the gene ends were 2 bases for V and 6 bases for J; bases not matched to a gene: 14. In DNA form, the CDR3 reads TGTGCTAGTGGTTTGCCGCTGTCCGGGACAGGGTTCGGCGAGCAGTACTTC. Its protein is CASGLPLSGTGFGEQYF.

V usage is TRBV29-1 and J usage is TRBJ1-1; tentatively, D is TRBD1 (5 bases). CDR1 is SQVTM and CDR2 is ANQGSEA in the germline V gene. There are 12 residues in the CDR3. Trimming took 7 bases from V and 6 from J, leaving 15 bases between them. The CDR3 spells CSGPGGSSEAFF. CDR3 bases: TGCAGCGGGCCCGGGGGGAGTTCTGAAGCTTTCTTT. The full variable domain, completed using reference TRBV29-1 and TRBJ1-1, is SAVISQKPSRDICQRGTSLTIQCQVDSQVTMMFWYRQQPGQSLTLIATANQGSEATYESGFVIDKFPISRPNLTFSTLTVSNMSPEDSSIYLCSGPGGSSEAFFGQGTRLTVV.

The chain couples TRBV7-6 to TRBJ2-7; D is possibly TRBD1 (5 bases). The V end lost 3 bases, the J end lost 5 bases, and 17 bases lay between the germline ends. The germline CDR1 and CDR2 sequences are SGHVS and FNYEAQ. There are 15 residues in the CDR3. The CDR3 nucleotides read TGTGCCAGCAGCTTGGCAGCTCTAGGGGCCGACGAGCAGTACTTC. Its translation: CASSLAALGADEQYF.

The gene calls are TRBV27 and TRBJ2-3, with 12 bases fitting TRBD2. Germline V lookup: CDR1 MNHEY, CDR2 SMNVEV (reference sequence). Germline trimming cut 5 bases from V and 0 bases from J; bases unmatched to any gene: 3. CDR3 length equals 16 residues. The CDR3 DNA sequence: TGTGCCAGCAGTCTAGCGGGGGGGCATAGCACAGATACGCAGTATTTT. Protein sequence: CASSLAGGHSTDTQYF.

This clone was counted a single time. This chain joins TRBV9 and TRBJ2-2; no definite D call. Germline CDR1 and CDR2: SGDLS and YYNGEE. The CDR3 loop spans 15 amino acids. Trimming took 3 bases from V and 1 from J, leaving 10 bases between them. The CDR3: CASSAILRNTGELFF. DNA of the CDR3: TGTGCCAGCAGCGCGATTCTACGGAACACCGGGGAGCTGTTTTTT.

The chain combines TRBV7-8 with TRBJ2-3; D uncertain. CDR1 is SGHVS and CDR2 is FQNEAQ in the germline V gene. The CDR3 sequence is 15 residues long. Trimming took off 5 bases at V and 6 bases at J, with 18 bases between the two ends. In DNA form, the CDR3 reads TGTGCCAGCAGCGCGAGCGTTTTGCAGCTGGATACGCAGTATTTT. This sequence encodes CASSASVLQLDTQYF.

This clone was detected only once. V is TRBV7-9 and J is TRBJ2-1; TRBD2 matches 7 bases. J gave up 8 bases and V 4 bases, and 2 bases lay outside the gene matches. The CDR3 has 12 amino acids. The germline V gene has CDR1 SEHNR and CDR2 FQNEAQ (reference sequence). Here the CDR3 reads CASSSRGDEQFF. DNA of the CDR3: TGTGCCAGCAGCTCACGGGGGGATGAGCAGTTCTTC.

The J gene is TRBJ2-5, the V gene TRBV3-1 (or the pseudogene TRBV3-2); D remains unclear. CDR3 length: 12 amino acids. Trimming removed 0 bases from V and 13 bases from J, with 12 bases in between. Germline V gives CDR1 LGHDT, CDR2 YNNKEL (reference sequence). The CDR3: CASSQDRFPGYF. The CDR3 nucleotides read TGTGCCAGCAGCCAAGATAGATTCCCTGGGTACTTC.

The chain is built from TRBV18 and TRBJ2-2; 9 bases align to TRBD1. The germline V gene has CDR1 KGHSH and CDR2 LQKENI. This CDR3 contains 15 residues. With 5 bases clipped from V and 2 bases from J, the junction kept 3 bases outside the gene matches. The CDR3 protein is CASSGTGHNTGELFF. The CDR3 DNA sequence: TGTGCCAGCTCAGGGACAGGGCACAACACCGGGGAGCTGTTTTTT.

This chain connects TRBV5-1 to TRBJ2-2; the D gene is possibly TRBD1 (6 bases). The V end was cut by 0 bases, the J end by 5 bases, with 14 bases between. Germline V gives CDR1 SGHRS, CDR2 YFSETQ. This CDR3 region has 16 residues. The CDR3 nucleotides read TGCGCCAGCAGCTTGGTAGGGGGAGTAAGGACCGGGGAGCTGTTTTTT. Its protein product is CASSLVGGVRTGELFF.

This clone was found once. V is TRBV24-1 and J is TRBJ1-3; D gene uncertain. Germline V CDR1 and CDR2: KGHDR, SFDVKD. The CDR3 has 15 residues. V was shortened by 8 bases and J by 2 bases, with 15 bases between the two germline ends. For the CDR3, the DNA is TGTGCCACCATTCCCCCAAAGGAGACTGGAAACACCATATATTTT. Its translation: CATIPPKETGNTIYF.

V and J are TRBV9 and TRBJ1-3; D perhaps matches TRBD1 (5 bases). This CDR3 spans 15 amino acids. Trimming cost V 0 bases and J 10 bases, with 17 bases left between them. Germline V gene sequence: CDR1 SGDLS, CDR2 YYNGEE. CDR3 in amino acids: CASSVDGLGGRTIYF. Here the CDR3 DNA reads TGTGCCAGCAGCGTAGATGGGCTCGGGGGTAGAACCATATATTTT.

The chain carries TRBV6-5 and TRBJ2-1, with TRBD2 identical over 8 bases. Per germline, CDR1 MNHEY and CDR2 SVGAGI. CDR3 size: 15 residues. V lost 3 bases to trimming and J lost 4 bases; unmatched junction nucleotides: 5. CDR3 amino acids: CASSYLSGSYNEQFF. As DNA, the CDR3 is TGTGCCAGCAGTTATCTGAGCGGGAGTTACAATGAGCAGTTCTTC.

V usage is TRBV5-1 and J usage is TRBJ1-5; D gene uncertain. The ends were cut back, 1 base at V and 1 base at J, with 6 bases in the middle. CDR1 and CDR2 from the germline V gene are SGHRS and YFSETQ. The CDR3 totals 14 residues. CDR3 sequence (DNA): TGCGCCAGCAGCTTGAGCGGGAGCAATCAGCCCCAGCATTTT. Residues: CASSLSGSNQPQHF.